This T cell receptor beta chain originates from a study of blood T cell repertoires in COVID-19. Germline V gives CDR1 SGHRS, CDR2 YFSETQ. The J segment lost 2 bases and the V segment lost 9 bases, leaving 14 bases of the junction unmatched. This CDR3 comprises 16 residues. Per the authors' pipeline: Amplifying reference gene primers gave estimates of nucleated cell counts. Assay used: immunoSEQ multiplex PCR; TCRdb lists only in-frame clones, some missing. V, J and clone size are taken as reported in that table, and D and trimming were inferred from the DNA itself. The sample lists roughly 180,000 clones; 81% were seen once.

This chain joins TRBV5-1 and TRBJ2-5, with 9 bases lining up with TRBD1. The receptor's source is a woman older than 75 with COVID-19, enrolled during active disease. The specimen was peripheral blood. The CDR3 sequence is CATKGQGLGIQETQYF. CDR3 in DNA: TGCGCCACCAAGGGACAGGGCCTTGGTATTCAAGAGACCCAGTACTTC.